One sample yielded the 25 T cell receptor beta chains listed below, sequenced in a study of T cell responses to AZD1222 COVID-19 vaccine. Assay used: immunoSEQ multiplex PCR; TCRdb lists only in-frame clones, some missing. The sample contains approximately 130,000 clones, less than 95% of which appear only once. The sequencing used peripheral blood, collected on day 0 of AZD1222 vaccination. The origin of the receptors is an adult in good health.

The chain recombines TRBV12-3 or TRBV12-4 with TRBJ1-2, with a tentative D call TRBD1 (6 bases). The V end lost 7 bases, the J end lost 7 bases, and 16 bases lay between the germline ends. There are 13 residues in the CDR3. The CDR3 DNA is TGTGCCAGCAACCAAGGGGGGGGTGGTGGCTACACCTTC. Its protein product is CASNQGGGGGYTF.

V gene TRBV24-1 combines with J gene TRBJ2-1; 8 bases align to TRBD1. Germline-derived CDR1 and CDR2 are KGHDR and SFDVKD. V dropped 0 bases and J dropped 8; count of bases not matched to a gene: 8. The CDR3 sequence is 16 residues long. CDR3 DNA sequence: TGTGCCACCAGTGATTTGAAACAGGGGGAAGGGGATGAGCAGTTCTTC. It is translated as CATSDLKQGEGDEQFF.

V usage is TRBV27 and J usage is TRBJ1-2, with TRBD1 matching over 12 bases. Trimming removed 3 bases from V and 6 bases from J; junction bases left unmatched: 5. The CDR3 consists of 15 residues. Germline V CDR1 and CDR2: MNHEY, SMNVEV (reference sequence). CDR3 residues: CASSFFGTGGNGYTF. In DNA, the CDR3 is TGTGCCAGCAGTTTCTTCGGGACAGGGGGCAATGGCTACACCTTC.

The chain carries TRBV7-2 and TRBJ1-2; unclear D gene. The CDR3 totals 13 residues. Trimming pared 1 base from V and 2 bases from J, leaving 5 bases between. CDR1 is SGHTA, CDR2 FQGNSA, per germline. The CDR3 nucleotides read TGTGCCAGCAGCTTAGAAGGGAACTATGGCTACACCTTC. It specifies CASSLEGNYGYTF.

This chain uses TRBV11-2 with TRBJ1-5; D is unclear. The CDR3 has 16 amino acids. CDR1 SGHAT and CDR2 FQNNGV come from the germline V gene. The V end lost 5 bases, the J end lost 0 bases, and 14 bases lay between the germline ends. The CDR3 protein is CASSRGMVHSNQPQHF. CDR3 nucleotides: TGTGCCAGCAGCCGAGGAATGGTGCATAGCAATCAGCCCCAGCATTTT.

The rearrangement uses TRBV28 and TRBJ1-5; no firm D call. V lost 6 bases and J lost 4, with 7 bases in between. Germline CDR1 and CDR2: MDHEN and SYDVKM. The CDR3 is 12 amino acids. For the CDR3, the DNA is TGTGCCAGCAGGGCGGGTAATCAGCCCCAGCATTTT. Its protein product is CASRAGNQPQHF.

V gene TRBV7-9 combines with J gene TRBJ1-1; the match to TRBD1 covers 7 bases. Trimming at V came to 4 bases and at J to 4 bases, leaving 3 bases not matched to a gene. The CDR3 is made up of 13 amino acids. Germline CDR1 and CDR2: SEHNR and FQNEAQ (reference sequence). CDR3 DNA: TGTGCCAGCAGCTCCTCAGGGGGCACTGAAGCTTTCTTT. Translated: CASSSSGGTEAFF.

This clone has a single count. The rearrangement links TRBV7-9 to TRBJ1-2; D uncertain. The CDR3 sequence is 15 residues long. V lost 1 base to trimming and J lost 7 bases, with 16 bases between them. From germline, CDR1 is SEHNR and CDR2 FQNEAQ (reference sequence). CDR3 sequence reads: CASSLDLQWSGGYTF. CDR3 nucleotide sequence: TGTGCCAGCAGCTTAGATTTACAGTGGAGCGGTGGCTACACCTTC.

The chain uses TRBV5-1 and TRBJ2-7; possibly TRBD2 for D (6 bases). The V end lost 4 bases, the J end lost 7 bases, and 18 bases lay between the germline ends. The CDR3 is made up of 14 amino acids. The germline CDR1 and CDR2 sequences are SGHRS and YFSETQ. The CDR3 sequence is CASSGSGSFGEQYF. CDR3 nucleotide sequence: TGCGCCAGCAGCGGAAGCGGGTCCTTCGGGGAGCAGTACTTC.

V usage is TRBV4-1 and J usage is TRBJ1-2; unclear D gene. Germline-derived CDR1 and CDR2 are MGHRA and YSYEKL. The CDR3 loop spans 13 amino acids. V lost 3 bases to trimming and J lost 4 bases, with 9 bases between them. The CDR3 here is CASSQTRSYGYTF. DNA for the CDR3: TGCGCCAGCAGCCAGACGAGAAGCTATGGCTACACCTTC.

V gene TRBV28 combines with J gene TRBJ1-5, with TRBD1 matching over 10 bases. The junction had 14 bases not matched to a gene; V was cut back by 6 bases and J by 3 bases. The germline V gene has CDR1 MDHEN and CDR2 SYDVKM. This CDR3 has 18 residues. CDR3 protein: CASSNYGRDRGFNQPQHF. The DNA for the CDR3 is TGTGCCAGCAGCAATTACGGGCGGGACAGGGGTTTCAATCAGCCCCAGCATTTT.

Comments on this clone: Different DNA sequences within this sample yield the same CDR3. The chain is built from TRBV19 and TRBJ1-5, with 9 bases that match TRBD1. CDR3 size: 14 residues. Germline V gene sequence: CDR1 LNHDA, CDR2 SQIVND (reference sequence). V dropped 5 bases and J dropped 4; count of bases not matched to a gene: 3. DNA of the CDR3: TGTGCCAGTAGTCCCGGACAGGGGAATCAGCCCCAGCATTTT. Translating it yields CASSPGQGNQPQHF. Filled out from reference TRBV19 and TRBJ1-5, the complete variable domain reads DGGITQSPKYLFRKEGQNVTLSCEQNLNHDAMYWYRQDPGQGLRLIYYSQIVNDFQKGDIAEGYSVSREKKESFPLTVTSAQKNPTAFYLCASSPGQGNQPQHFGDGTRLSIL.

V and J are TRBV11-2 and TRBJ2-7; tentatively, D is TRBD2 (6 bases). CDR1 and CDR2 from the germline V gene are SGHAT and FQNNGV. V was cut by 4 bases and J by 2 bases, with 12 bases left in between. CDR3 length equals 14 residues. CDR3 amino acids: CASSSFGRTYEQYF. DNA of the CDR3: TGTGCCAGCAGCTCCTTCGGGAGAACCTACGAGCAGTACTTC. The entire variable domain, with the rest obtained from reference TRBV11-2 and TRBJ2-7, is as follows: EAGVAQSPRYKIIEKRQSVAFWCNPISGHATLYWYQQILGQGPKLLIQFQNNGVVDDSQLPKDRFSAERLKGVDSTLKIQPAKLEDSAVYLCASSSFGRTYEQYFGPGTRLTVT.

In nucleotides, the CDR3 is TGTGCCAGCAGCTTATCCACAGGGCTCGAGCAGTACTTC. Translating it yields CASSLSTGLEQYF. The chain uses TRBV11-2 and TRBJ2-7; tentative D call: TRBD1 (6 bases). CDR3 size: 13 residues. Germline CDR1 SGHAT, CDR2 FQNNGV. V was cut by 2 bases and J by 6 bases, with 11 bases left in between.

The chain combines TRBV28 with TRBJ1-1, with 7 nucleotides matching TRBD1. This CDR3 region has 18 residues. Germline values: CDR1 MDHEN, CDR2 SYDVKM. The trim removed 3 bases at V and 0 bases at J, leaving 13 bases unmatched. Here the CDR3 reads CASSFQFRDSSMNTEAFF. In DNA form, the CDR3 reads TGTGCCAGCAGTTTCCAGTTCAGGGACAGCAGCATGAACACTGAAGCTTTCTTT.

V usage is TRBV4-1 and J usage is TRBJ1-5, with D possibly being TRBD1 (5 bases). CDR3 length: 15 amino acids. The germline V gene encodes CDR1 MGHRA and CDR2 YSYEKL. The V gene lost 1 base and the J gene lost 5 bases, with 12 bases spanning the gap. The CDR3 DNA is TGCGCCAGCAGCCAAGCGCCAGGGCTATATCAGCCCCAGCATTTT. Translating gives CASSQAPGLYQPQHF.

This clone was detected only once. The V call is TRBV28, the J call TRBJ1-2; D call uncertain. V lost 2 bases and J 2 bases, leaving 3 bases between the germline ends. There are 12 residues in the CDR3. CDR1 is MDHEN, CDR2 SYDVKM, per germline. CDR3 sequence (DNA): TGTGCCAGCAGTTTACGGAACTATGGCTACACCTTC. The encoded protein is CASSLRNYGYTF.

The chain has TRBV6-2 or TRBV6-3 and TRBJ2-7; 7 bases match TRBD2. Germline CDR1 and CDR2: MNHEY and SVGEGT. With V trimmed by 6 bases and J by 2 bases, 7 bases remained unmatched. The CDR3 totals 14 residues. CDR3 residues: CASSSTREAYEQYF. CDR3 bases: TGTGCCAGCAGCTCAACCCGGGAGGCCTACGAGCAGTACTTC.

The genes are TRBV5-4 and TRBJ2-7, with 14 bases lining up with TRBD2. The J segment lost 4 bases and the V segment lost 4 bases, leaving 4 bases of the junction unmatched. This CDR3 is built from 15 residues. CDR1 and CDR2 (germline): SGHNT, YYREEE (reference sequence). CDR3 bases: TGTGCCAGCAGCATCCGGACTAGCGGGAGGTACGAGCAGTACTTC. Its protein product is CASSIRTSGRYEQYF.

This chain uses TRBV3-1 (or the pseudogene TRBV3-2) with TRBJ2-1; TRBD1 is a possible D gene (6 bases). This CDR3 has 15 residues. Germline loops: CDR1 LGHDT, CDR2 YNNKEL (reference sequence). The ends were cut back, 4 bases at V and 6 bases at J, with 16 bases in the middle. CDR3 amino acids: CASSRRQVRGNEQFF. CDR3 bases: TGTGCCAGCAGCCGGCGACAGGTCAGGGGCAATGAGCAGTTCTTC.

The chain has TRBV27 and TRBJ2-4, with D possibly being TRBD1 or TRBD2 (5 bases each). The germline gives CDR1 MNHEY, CDR2 SMNVEV (reference sequence). CDR3 length: 20 amino acids. The germline V and J ends were trimmed by 2 bases and 0 bases, with 23 bases remaining between them. The CDR3 nucleotides are TGTGCCAGCAGTTTACATCCCGGGAAAACCAGGGAACTAGCCAAAAACATTCAGTACTTC. Translated, it gives CASSLHPGKTRELAKNIQYF.

The chain has TRBV29-1 and TRBJ2-1; perhaps TRBD2 as D (5 bases). V was cut by 7 bases and J by 5 bases, with 21 bases left in between. This CDR3 is 15 amino acids long. Germline loops: CDR1 SQVTM, CDR2 ANQGSEA. The CDR3 DNA sequence: TGCAGCGCCTACTTACTAGAACAGTATCACAATGAGCAGTTCTTC. Its translation is CSAYLLEQYHNEQFF.

This rearrangement joins TRBV30 to TRBJ2-5; D is unclear. Germline V CDR1 and CDR2: GTSNPN, SVGIG (reference sequence). CDR3 length: 13 amino acids. V lost 0 bases, J lost 3 bases, and 8 bases lay in between. Here the CDR3 reads CAWSVRQKETQYF. CDR3 sequence (DNA): TGTGCCTGGAGTGTGAGGCAAAAAGAGACCCAGTACTTC.

The chain recombines TRBV9 with TRBJ2-3, with D maybe TRBD1 (5 bases). The CDR3 runs to 15 residues. Per the germline V gene, CDR1 is SGDLS and CDR2 is YYNGEE. Trimming took 0 bases from V and 3 from J, leaving 11 bases between them. The CDR3 loop reads CASSVEGRVTDTQYF. CDR3 in DNA: TGTGCCAGCAGCGTAGAAGGCAGGGTGACAGATACGCAGTATTTT.

The chain uses TRBV5-1 and TRBJ1-1, with a weak D call TRBD1 (5 bases). V was clipped by 2 bases and J by 3 bases, with 8 bases between them. Per the germline V gene, CDR1 is SGHRS and CDR2 is YFSETQ. This CDR3 has 13 residues. The CDR3 sequence: CASSLQQDTEAFF. As DNA, the CDR3 is TGCGCCAGCAGCTTACAACAGGACACTGAAGCTTTCTTT.